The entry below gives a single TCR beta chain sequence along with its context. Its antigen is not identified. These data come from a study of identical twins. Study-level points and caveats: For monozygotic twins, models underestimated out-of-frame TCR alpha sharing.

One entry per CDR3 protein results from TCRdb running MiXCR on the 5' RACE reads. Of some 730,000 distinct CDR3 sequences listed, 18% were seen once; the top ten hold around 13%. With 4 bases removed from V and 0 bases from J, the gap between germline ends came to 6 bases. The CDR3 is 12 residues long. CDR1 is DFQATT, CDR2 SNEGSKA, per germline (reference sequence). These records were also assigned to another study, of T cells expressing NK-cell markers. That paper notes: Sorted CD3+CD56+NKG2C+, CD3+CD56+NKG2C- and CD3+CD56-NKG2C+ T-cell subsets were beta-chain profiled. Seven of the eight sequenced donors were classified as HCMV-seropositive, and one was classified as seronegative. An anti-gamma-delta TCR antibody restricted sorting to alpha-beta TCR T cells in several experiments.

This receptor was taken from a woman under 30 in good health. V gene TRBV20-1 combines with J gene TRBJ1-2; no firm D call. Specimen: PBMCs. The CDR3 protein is CSATASNYGYTF. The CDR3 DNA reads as TGCAGTGCTACCGCATCTAACTATGGCTACACCTTC.